These 26 T cell receptor beta chains came from one sample sequenced in a study of cytomegalovirus exposure and HLA in healthy donors. 13 Jbeta primers and 60 Vbeta primers were used for the PCR. Sequencing was performed with immunoSEQ multiplex PCR; in TCRdb, only in-frame clones are kept and a portion is missing. The table shows around 150,000 clones, with around 75% occurring only once. Material: PBMCs. Every receptor here comes from a middle-aged woman in good health and CMV-seropositive.

The CDR3 DNA reads as TGTGCCAGCTGCGTGGGACAGGGCTACGAGCAGTACTTC. This encodes CASCVGQGYEQYF. The J gene is TRBJ2-7, the V gene TRBV7-2; TRBD1 aligns across 9 bases. The CDR3 is made up of 13 amino acids. Germline CDR1 reads SGHTA; CDR2 reads FQGNSA. V lost 8 bases and J lost 3; bases outside the gene matches: 5. The entire variable domain, with the rest obtained from reference TRBV7-2 and TRBJ2-7, is as follows: GAGVSQSPSNKVTEKGKDVELRCDPISGHTALYWYRQSLGQGLEFLIYFQGNSAPDKSGLPSDRFSAERTGGSVSTLTIQRTQQEDSAVYLCASCVGQGYEQYFGPGTRLTVT.

This chain links TRBV10-3 with TRBJ2-7, with 9 bases aligning to TRBD1. After removal of 5 bases from V and 3 bases from J, the junction contained 17 bases not matched to a gene. The CDR3 contains 18 residues. The germline V gene has CDR1 ENHRY and CDR2 SYGVKD. This CDR3 is CAISPRIVQRDRVYEQYF. Here the CDR3 DNA reads TGTGCCATCAGTCCCCGCATAGTCCAGCGGGACAGGGTCTACGAGCAGTACTTC.

V usage is TRBV7-2 and J usage is TRBJ2-1, with TRBD2 identical over 15 bases. J gave up 6 bases and V 1 base, and 1 base lay outside the gene matches. This CDR3 comprises 16 residues. Germline loops: CDR1 SGHTA, CDR2 FQGNSA. CDR3 amino acids: CASSLGTSGRGNEQFF. The CDR3 DNA reads as TGTGCCAGCAGCTTAGGGACTAGCGGGAGGGGCAATGAGCAGTTCTTC. Together with reference TRBV7-2 and TRBJ2-1, the CDR3 gives the full variable domain: GAGVSQSPSNKVTEKGKDVELRCDPISGHTALYWYRQSLGQGLEFLIYFQGNSAPDKSGLPSDRFSAERTGGSVSTLTIQRTQQEDSAVYLCASSLGTSGRGNEQFFGPGTRLTVL.

The chain uses TRBV10-3 and TRBJ1-3, with D unclear. This CDR3 spans 13 amino acids. The germline V gene has CDR1 ENHRY and CDR2 SYGVKD. V was cut by 0 bases and J by 4 bases, with 4 bases left in between. For the CDR3, the DNA is TGTGCCATCAGTGAGTCCGGGGGAAACACCATATATTTT. Amino acids: CAISESGGNTIYF.

This sequence joins TRBV7-8 and TRBJ2-3, with TRBD2 identical over 12 bases. The CDR3 spans 17 residues. With V trimmed by 4 bases and J by 0 bases, 5 bases remained unmatched. Germline V gene lookup returns CDR1 SGHVS and CDR2 FQNEAQ. CDR3 DNA sequence: TGTGCCAGCAGCTCCCGGACTAGCGGGACTAGCACAGATACGCAGTATTTT. This encodes CASSSRTSGTSTDTQYF.

V gene TRBV27 combines with J gene TRBJ1-4; D unresolved. Germline V lookup: CDR1 MNHEY, CDR2 SMNVEV (reference sequence). The CDR3 extends over 14 amino acids. V was clipped by 6 bases and J by 0 bases, with 8 bases between them. The CDR3 spells CASRRLATNEKLFF. For the CDR3, the DNA is TGTGCCAGCAGGCGACTTGCAACTAATGAAAAACTGTTTTTT.

This clone was counted between two and nine times. The chain carries TRBV6-1 and TRBJ2-1; 8 nucleotides line up with TRBD2. Trimming took 10 bases from V and 7 from J; bases not matched to a gene: 12. Germline CDR1 is MNHNS and CDR2 is SASEGT. This CDR3 is built from 14 residues. In nucleotides, the CDR3 is TGTGCCACGTCGTGGAGCGGGAGAAGGAATGAGCAGTTCTTC. This encodes CATSWSGRRNEQFF.

The V and J genes are TRBV11-2 and TRBJ2-3, with D possibly TRBD2 on 6 matching bases. This CDR3 region has 17 residues. Germline-derived CDR1 and CDR2 are SGHAT and FQNNGV. The V end was cut by 2 bases, the J end by 0 bases, with 15 bases between. The CDR3 coding sequence is TGTGCCAGCAGCTTACTGAGTGGCGGGACTAGCACAGATACGCAGTATTTT. Encoded protein: CASSLLSGGTSTDTQYF.

With regard to this clone: At one end, the junction sequence differs from germline, possibly due to a read error. The chain uses TRBV5-1 and TRBJ1-1; D might be TRBD1 (6 bases). This CDR3 contains 13 residues. Germline V gene lookup returns CDR1 SGHRS and CDR2 YFSETQ. The CDR3 nucleotides are TGCGCCAGCAGCCCCTACCGGGACACCGAAGCTTTCTTT. This encodes CASSPYRDTEAFF.

This chain connects TRBV11-2 to TRBJ2-7, with 8 bases lining up with TRBD1. This CDR3 region has 13 residues. CDR1 and CDR2 (germline): SGHAT, FQNNGV. Losses at the gene ends were 1 base for V and 7 bases for J; bases not matched to a gene: 3. In DNA, the CDR3 is TGTGCCAGCAGCTTAGGACAGGGGAATGAGCAGTACTTC. Translated: CASSLGQGNEQYF.

The chain carries TRBV18 and TRBJ2-3; TRBD1 matches at 9 bases. The CDR3 totals 15 residues. The V gene's germline CDR1 is KGHSH and CDR2 LQKENI. V shed 5 bases, J shed 4 bases, and the junction held 7 bases outside the gene matches. CDR3 residues: CASSRDRDNPDTQYF. The CDR3 coding sequence is TGTGCCAGCTCAAGGGACAGGGACAATCCAGATACGCAGTATTTT.

This clone was counted only a few times. This rearrangement joins TRBV9 to TRBJ1-2, with 9 nucleotides matching TRBD1. The CDR3 has 20 amino acids. Germline CDR1 is SGDLS and CDR2 is YYNGEE. V shed 1 base and J 4 bases; nucleotides not matched to a gene: 20. DNA of the CDR3: TGTGCCAGCAGCGTATCTCCGTTTCCGGGACAGGGAACGGTTTCCTATGGCTACACCTTC. Its protein product is CASSVSPFPGQGTVSYGYTF.

The J gene is TRBJ1-1, the V gene TRBV18; D unresolved. Looked up from germline, CDR1 is KGHSH and CDR2 is LQKENI. This CDR3 is built from 13 residues. V was pared by 5 bases and J by 8 bases, with 15 bases between. CDR3 sequence reads: CASSSIGGPEAFF. CDR3 DNA: TGTGCCAGCTCATCAATTGGAGGCCCGGAAGCTTTCTTT.

This clone was picked up a small number of times. This chain connects TRBV6-4 to TRBJ2-1; the D gene is possibly TRBD2 (5 bases). The CDR3 has 14 amino acids. Deletions cut 3 bases from V and 7 bases from J, with 13 bases between. CDR1 is MRHNA, CDR2 SNTAGT, per germline. CDR3 sequence (DNA): TGTGCCAGCAGTGAGAACGACTATAGGAATGAGCAGTTCTTC. This codes for CASSENDYRNEQFF.

This rearrangement joins TRBV7-3 to TRBJ2-3, with 8 bases lining up with TRBD2. The germline CDR1 and CDR2 sequences are SGHTA and FQGTGA. The CDR3 spans 18 residues. V shed 2 bases, J shed 2 bases, and the junction held 12 bases outside the gene matches. The CDR3, as DNA: TGTGCCAGCAGCTTAGGGATCCGCGGGGGGCACTTCACAGATACGCAGTATTTT. Amino acid sequence: CASSLGIRGGHFTDTQYF.

The V call is TRBV30, the J call TRBJ1-3; D possibly corresponds to TRBD1 (5 bases). This CDR3 contains 12 residues. Germline V gives CDR1 GTSNPN, CDR2 SVGIG (reference sequence). V lost 5 bases and J lost 6, with 11 bases in between. Here the CDR3 reads CAWVGAENTIYF. The CDR3 coding sequence is TGTGCCTGGGTTGGGGCTGAAAACACCATATATTTT. Full variable domain (rest looked up from reference TRBV30 and TRBJ1-3): SQTIHQWPATLVQPVGSPLSLECTVEGTSNPNLYWYRQAAGRGLQLLFYSVGIGQISSEVPQNLSASRPQDRQFILSSKKLLLSDSGFYLCAWVGAENTIYFGEGSWLTVV.

Points on this clone: A read error may account for a junction end that differs from germline. The chain has TRBV7-7 and TRBJ2-1; a possible D gene is TRBD2 (5 bases). The CDR3 spans 18 residues. Germline V gene lookup returns CDR1 SSHAT and CDR2 FNYEAQ (reference sequence). CDR3 sequence reads: CASSLPPVKAKAGNEQFF. The CDR3 DNA follows: TGTGCTAGCAGCTTACCCCCAGTAAAAGCCAAGGCGGGCAATGAGCAGTTCTTC.

J is TRBJ1-2 and V is TRBV7-9; D gene unclear. This CDR3 contains 14 residues. V lost 5 bases, J lost 3 bases, and 13 bases lay in between. The germline CDR1 and CDR2 sequences are SEHNR and FQNEAQ (reference sequence). The DNA of the CDR3 is TGTGCCAGCAGCCTGCCTGGCAGCGACTATGGCTACACCTTC. Translated, it gives CASSLPGSDYGYTF.

The rearrangement joins TRBV5-5 to TRBJ2-7, with D perhaps TRBD1 (6 bases). The CDR3 spans 15 residues. V gave up 0 bases and J gave up 5 bases, with 15 bases separating them. In germline, CDR1 is SGHKS, CDR2 YYEKEE (reference sequence). Here the CDR3 reads CASSLARQGMNEQYF. CDR3 bases: TGTGCCAGCAGCTTGGCCAGGCAGGGGATGAACGAGCAGTACTTC. Combining the CDR3 with reference TRBV5-5 and TRBJ2-7 gives the whole variable domain DAGVTQSPTHLIKTRGQQVTLRCSPISGHKSVSWYQQVLGQGPQFIFQYYEKEERGRGNFPDRFSARQFPNYSSELNVNALLLGDSALYLCASSLARQGMNEQYFGPGTRLTVT.

The J gene is TRBJ1-2, the V gene TRBV6-1; possibly TRBD1 for D (5 bases). This CDR3 has 16 amino acids. In germline, CDR1 is MNHNS, CDR2 SASEGT. V dropped 0 bases and J dropped 0 bases, with 11 bases sitting between them. CDR3 sequence reads: CASSEALRGANYGYTF. CDR3 bases: TGTGCCAGCAGTGAAGCGCTTCGGGGGGCTAACTATGGCTACACCTTC.

The chain joins TRBV27 to TRBJ1-4; D possibly corresponds to TRBD1 (6 bases). This CDR3 is built from 13 residues. V was trimmed by 5 bases and J by 7 bases, leaving 11 bases between them. Germline V lookup: CDR1 MNHEY, CDR2 SMNVEV (reference sequence). CDR3 in amino acids: CASSQTGFEKLFF. For the CDR3, the DNA is TGTGCCAGCAGTCAAACAGGGTTTGAAAAACTGTTTTTT.

The chain recombines TRBV5-1 with TRBJ2-5; D may be TRBD2 (5 bases). The CDR3 runs 13 residues. The germline V gene encodes CDR1 SGHRS and CDR2 YFSETQ. Trimming removed 4 bases from V and 5 bases from J, with 12 bases in between. CDR3 sequence: CASSPWTRETQYF. The CDR3, as DNA: TGCGCCAGCAGCCCCTGGACTCGGGAGACCCAGTACTTC.

The chain links TRBV7-3 to TRBJ2-6; 8 bases match TRBD1. Germline CDR1 SGHTA, CDR2 FQGTGA. V shed 3 bases and J 3 bases; nucleotides not matched to a gene: 10. This CDR3 has 18 residues. The CDR3 DNA is TGTGCCAGCAGCTTGTGGACAGGGCACTCGGATGGGGCCAACGTCCTGACTTTC. Protein sequence: CASSLWTGHSDGANVLTF.

In DNA form, the CDR3 reads TGCGCCAGCAGCTTGGACGGACGCGGGGACAATGAGCAGTTCTTC. Encoded protein: CASSLDGRGDNEQFF. The genes are TRBV5-1 and TRBJ2-1; maybe TRBD2 (6 bases). Per germline, CDR1 SGHRS and CDR2 YFSETQ. The CDR3 totals 15 residues. The germline V and J ends were trimmed by 0 bases and 5 bases, with 12 bases remaining between them.

V gene TRBV27 combines with J gene TRBJ1-1; D might be TRBD1 (5 bases). Germline V CDR1 and CDR2: MNHEY, SMNVEV (reference sequence). V shed 5 bases and J shed 8 bases, with 15 bases lying between them. The CDR3 has 13 residues. In DNA form, the CDR3 reads TGTGCCAGCAGTCCCCCAGGGCAGACGGAAGCTTTCTTT. Translating it yields CASSPPGQTEAFF.

The chain couples TRBV28 to TRBJ1-5, with D unresolved. Germline CDR1 is MDHEN and CDR2 is SYDVKM. The CDR3 covers 18 residues. With 1 base removed from V and 7 bases from J, the gap between germline ends came to 23 bases. CDR3 nucleotides: TGTGCCAGCAGTTTATTTTCGCGTCCTAACAGTGGTGGACAGCCCCAGCATTTT. The encoded protein is CASSLFSRPNSGGQPQHF. Supplemented by reference TRBV28 and TRBJ1-5, the full variable domain reads DVKVTQSSRYLVKRTGEKVFLECVQDMDHENMFWYRQDPGLGLRLIYFSYDVKMKEKGDIPEGYSVSREKKERFSLILESASTNQTSMYLCASSLFSRPNSGGQPQHFGDGTRLSIL.